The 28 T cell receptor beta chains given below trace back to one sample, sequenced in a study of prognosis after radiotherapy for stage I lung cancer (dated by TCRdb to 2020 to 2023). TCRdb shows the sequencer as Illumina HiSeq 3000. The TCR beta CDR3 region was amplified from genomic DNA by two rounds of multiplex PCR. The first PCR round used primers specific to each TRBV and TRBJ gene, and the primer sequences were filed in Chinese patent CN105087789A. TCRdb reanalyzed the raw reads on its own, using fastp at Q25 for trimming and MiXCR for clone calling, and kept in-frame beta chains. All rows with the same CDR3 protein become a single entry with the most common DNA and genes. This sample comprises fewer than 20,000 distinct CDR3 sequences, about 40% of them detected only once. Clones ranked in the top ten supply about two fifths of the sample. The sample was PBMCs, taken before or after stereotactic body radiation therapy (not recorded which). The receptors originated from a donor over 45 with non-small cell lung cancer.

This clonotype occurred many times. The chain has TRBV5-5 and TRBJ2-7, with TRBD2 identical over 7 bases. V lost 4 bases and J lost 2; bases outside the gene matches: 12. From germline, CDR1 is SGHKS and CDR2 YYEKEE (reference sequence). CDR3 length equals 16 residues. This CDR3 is CASSPTSPRLTYEQYF. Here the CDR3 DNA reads TGTGCCAGCAGCCCGACTAGCCCACGCCTGACCTACGAGCAGTACTTC.

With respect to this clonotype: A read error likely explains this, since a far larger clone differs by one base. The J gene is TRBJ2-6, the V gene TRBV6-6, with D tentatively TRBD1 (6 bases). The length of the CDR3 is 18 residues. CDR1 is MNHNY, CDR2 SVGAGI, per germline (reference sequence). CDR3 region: CASIYSAGAYSGANVLTF. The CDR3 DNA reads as TGTGCCAGCATTTACTCAGCAGGGGCCTATTCTGGGGCCAACGTCCTGACTTTC.

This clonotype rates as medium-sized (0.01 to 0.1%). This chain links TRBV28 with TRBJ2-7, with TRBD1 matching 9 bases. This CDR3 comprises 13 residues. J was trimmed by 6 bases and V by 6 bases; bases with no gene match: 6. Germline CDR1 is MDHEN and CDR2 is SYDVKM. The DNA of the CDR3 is TGTGCCAGCAGCCCTTCGACAGGGGGCGAGCAGTACTTC. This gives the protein CASSPSTGGEQYF.

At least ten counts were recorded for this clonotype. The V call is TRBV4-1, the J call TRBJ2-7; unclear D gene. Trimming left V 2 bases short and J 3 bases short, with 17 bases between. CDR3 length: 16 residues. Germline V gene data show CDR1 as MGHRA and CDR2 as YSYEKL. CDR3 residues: CASSQQSTPGSYEQYF. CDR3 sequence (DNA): TGCGCCAGCAGCCAACAAAGCACCCCAGGAAGCTACGAGCAGTACTTC.

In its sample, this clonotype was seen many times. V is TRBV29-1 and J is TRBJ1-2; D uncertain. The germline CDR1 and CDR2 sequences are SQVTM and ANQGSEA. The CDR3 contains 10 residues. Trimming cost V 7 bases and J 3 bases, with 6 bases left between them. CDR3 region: CSAGHYGYTF. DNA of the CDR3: TGCAGCGCCGGACACTATGGCTACACCTTC.

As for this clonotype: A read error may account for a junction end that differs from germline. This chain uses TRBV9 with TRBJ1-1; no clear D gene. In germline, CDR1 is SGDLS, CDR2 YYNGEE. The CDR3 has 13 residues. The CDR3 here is CASSVYSNTEAFF. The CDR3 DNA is TGTGCCAGCAGCGTCTACTCAAACACTGAAGCTTTCTTC.

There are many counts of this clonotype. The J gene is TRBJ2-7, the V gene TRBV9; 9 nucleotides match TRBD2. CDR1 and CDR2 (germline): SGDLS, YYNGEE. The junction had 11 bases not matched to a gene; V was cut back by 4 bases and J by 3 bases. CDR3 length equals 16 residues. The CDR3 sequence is CASSSSGGRRNYEQYF. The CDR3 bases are TGTGCCAGCAGCTCCAGCGGGGGGCGTCGAAACTACGAGCAGTACTTC. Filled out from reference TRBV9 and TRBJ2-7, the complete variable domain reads DSGVTQTPKHLITATGQRVTLRCSPRSGDLSVYWYQQSLDQGLQFLIQYYNGEERAKGNILERFSAQQFPDLHSELNLSSLELGDSALYFCASSSSGGRRNYEQYFGPGTRLTVT.

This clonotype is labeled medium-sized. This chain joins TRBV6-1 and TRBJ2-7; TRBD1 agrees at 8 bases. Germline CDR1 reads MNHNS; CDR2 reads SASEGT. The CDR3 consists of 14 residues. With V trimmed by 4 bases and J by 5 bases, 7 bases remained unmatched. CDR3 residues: CASSARRGQNEQYF. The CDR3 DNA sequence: TGTGCCAGCAGTGCCCGCAGGGGGCAGAACGAGCAGTACTTC.

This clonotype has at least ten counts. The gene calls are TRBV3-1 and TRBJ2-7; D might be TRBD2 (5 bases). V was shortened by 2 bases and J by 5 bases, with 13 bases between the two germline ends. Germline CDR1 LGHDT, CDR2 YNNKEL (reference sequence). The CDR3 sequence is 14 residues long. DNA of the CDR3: TGTGCCAGCAGCCAAATGAGGGCGAATAACGAGCAGTACTTC. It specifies CASSQMRANNEQYF.

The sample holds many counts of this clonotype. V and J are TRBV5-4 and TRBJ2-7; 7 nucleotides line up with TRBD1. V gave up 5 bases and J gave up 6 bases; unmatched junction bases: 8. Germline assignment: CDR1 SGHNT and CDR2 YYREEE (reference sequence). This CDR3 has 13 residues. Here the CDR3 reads CASRQQGLTEQYF. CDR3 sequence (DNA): TGTGCCAGCAGACAACAGGGGCTTACCGAGCAGTACTTC.

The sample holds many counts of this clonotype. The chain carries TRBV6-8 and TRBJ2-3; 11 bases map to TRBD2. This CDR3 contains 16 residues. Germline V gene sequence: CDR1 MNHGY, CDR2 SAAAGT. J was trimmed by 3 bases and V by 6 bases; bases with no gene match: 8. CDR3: CASRPSGRSGTDTQYF. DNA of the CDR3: TGTGCCAGCAGGCCTAGCGGGAGGAGTGGTACAGATACGCAGTATTTT.

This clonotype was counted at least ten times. CDR3: CASSLTRGYFEQYF. The CDR3 coding sequence is TGTGCCAGCAGCTTGACCAGGGGATATTTCGAGCAGTACTTC. V usage is TRBV5-5 and J usage is TRBJ2-7; D may be TRBD1 (6 bases). The germline CDR1 and CDR2 sequences are SGHKS and YYEKEE (reference sequence). V was shortened by 1 base and J by 6 bases, with 14 bases between the two germline ends. The CDR3 runs 14 residues.

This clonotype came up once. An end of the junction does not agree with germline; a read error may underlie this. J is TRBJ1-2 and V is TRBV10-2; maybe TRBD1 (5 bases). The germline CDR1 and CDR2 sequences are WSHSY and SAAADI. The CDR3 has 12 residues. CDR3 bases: TGCGTCAGCAGTACAGACAGCTATGGCTACACCTTC. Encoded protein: CVSSTDSYGYTF.

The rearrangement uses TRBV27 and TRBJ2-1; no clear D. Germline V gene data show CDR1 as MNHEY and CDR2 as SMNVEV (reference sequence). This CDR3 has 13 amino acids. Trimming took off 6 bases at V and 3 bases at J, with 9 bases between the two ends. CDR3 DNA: TGTGCCAGCAGGCCTTTAGTCTACAATGAGCAGTTCTTC. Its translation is CASRPLVYNEQFF.

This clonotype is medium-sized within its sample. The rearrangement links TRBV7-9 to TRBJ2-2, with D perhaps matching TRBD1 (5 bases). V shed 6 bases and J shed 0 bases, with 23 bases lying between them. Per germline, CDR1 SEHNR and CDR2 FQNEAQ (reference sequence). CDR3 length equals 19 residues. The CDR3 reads CASSSNRAGLGANTGELFF. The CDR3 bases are TGTGCCAGCAGTTCAAACCGCGCAGGGCTAGGTGCGAACACCGGGGAGCTGTTTTTT.

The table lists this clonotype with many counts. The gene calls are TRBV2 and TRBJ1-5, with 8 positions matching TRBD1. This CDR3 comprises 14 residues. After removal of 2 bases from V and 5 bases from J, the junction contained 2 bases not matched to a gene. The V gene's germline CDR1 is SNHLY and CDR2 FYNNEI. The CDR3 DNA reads TGTGCCAGCAGTGAACAGGGGGCGTATCAGCCCCAGCATTTT. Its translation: CASSEQGAYQPQHF.

DNA for the CDR3: TGTGCCAGCAGTAACCCAGGTGGAAATCAGCCCCAGCATTTT. Translated, it gives CASSNPGGNQPQHF. The V gene is TRBV6-1, the J gene TRBJ1-5; D remains unclear. Per germline, CDR1 MNHNS and CDR2 SASEGT. The V gene lost 5 bases and the J gene lost 4 bases, with 12 bases spanning the gap. The CDR3 totals 14 residues.

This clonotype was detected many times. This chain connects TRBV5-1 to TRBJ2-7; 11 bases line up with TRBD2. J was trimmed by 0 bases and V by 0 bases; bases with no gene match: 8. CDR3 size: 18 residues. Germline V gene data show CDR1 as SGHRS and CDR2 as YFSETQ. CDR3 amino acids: CASSLDISGRGSSYEQYF. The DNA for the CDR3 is TGCGCCAGCAGCTTGGATATTAGCGGGAGGGGTAGCTCCTACGAGCAGTACTTC.

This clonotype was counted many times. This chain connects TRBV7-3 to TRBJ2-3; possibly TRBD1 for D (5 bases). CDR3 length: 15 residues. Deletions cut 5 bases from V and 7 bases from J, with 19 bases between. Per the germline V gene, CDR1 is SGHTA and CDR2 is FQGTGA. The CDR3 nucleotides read TGTGCCAGCAGCATCCCACAAGGGGAACGGCATACGCAGTATTTT. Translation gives CASSIPQGERHTQYF.

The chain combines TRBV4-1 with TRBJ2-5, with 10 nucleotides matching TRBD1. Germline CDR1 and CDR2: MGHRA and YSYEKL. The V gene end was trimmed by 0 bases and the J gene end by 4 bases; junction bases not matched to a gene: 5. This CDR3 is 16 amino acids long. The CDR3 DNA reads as TGCGCCAGCAGCCAAGAGGACAGGGGGTTGGGAGAGACCCAGTACTTC. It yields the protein CASSQEDRGLGETQYF.

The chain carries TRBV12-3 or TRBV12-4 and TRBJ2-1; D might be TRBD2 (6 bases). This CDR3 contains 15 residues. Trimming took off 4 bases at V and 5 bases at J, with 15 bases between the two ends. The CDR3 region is CASSSGRGSNNEQFF. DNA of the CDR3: TGTGCCAGCAGTTCCGGACGGGGGTCCAACAATGAGCAGTTCTTC.

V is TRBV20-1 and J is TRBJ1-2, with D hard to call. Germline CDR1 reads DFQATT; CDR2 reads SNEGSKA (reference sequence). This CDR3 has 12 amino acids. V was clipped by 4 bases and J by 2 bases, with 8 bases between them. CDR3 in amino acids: CSAIYRNYGYTF. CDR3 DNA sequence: TGCAGTGCTATTTACCGAAACTATGGCTACACCTTC.

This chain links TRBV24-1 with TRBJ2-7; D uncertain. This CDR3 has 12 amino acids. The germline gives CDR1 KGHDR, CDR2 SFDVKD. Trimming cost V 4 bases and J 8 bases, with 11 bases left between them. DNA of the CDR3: TGTGCCACCAGTGACAAACGGACCCAGCAGTACTTC. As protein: CATSDKRTQQYF.

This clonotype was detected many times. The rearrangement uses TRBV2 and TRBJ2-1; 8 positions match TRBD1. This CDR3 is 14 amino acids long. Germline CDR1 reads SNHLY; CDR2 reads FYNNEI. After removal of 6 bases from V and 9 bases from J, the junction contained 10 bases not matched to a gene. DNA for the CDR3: TGTGCCAGCAGCCGACAGGGGAGTGAAGGTGAGCAGTTCTTC. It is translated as CASSRQGSEGEQFF.

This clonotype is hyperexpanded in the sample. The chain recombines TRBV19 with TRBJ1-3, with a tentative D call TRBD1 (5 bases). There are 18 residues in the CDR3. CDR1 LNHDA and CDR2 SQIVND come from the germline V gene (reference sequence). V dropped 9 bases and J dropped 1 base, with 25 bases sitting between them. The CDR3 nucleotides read TGTGCCAGCAGCCCTTTTTGGGACCCTCGGGGGTCTGGAAACACCATATATTTT. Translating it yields CASSPFWDPRGSGNTIYF.

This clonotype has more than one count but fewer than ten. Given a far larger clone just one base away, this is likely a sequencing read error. CDR3: CASSYSGMGAALEAFF. In nucleotides, the CDR3 is TGTGCCAGCAGTTACAGTGGCATGGGAGCCGCCCTTGAAGCTTTCTTT. The chain combines TRBV6-4 with TRBJ1-1; no firm D call. The CDR3 sequence is 16 residues long. CDR1 MRHNA and CDR2 SNTAGT come from the germline V gene. Trimming took 5 bases from V and 7 from J, leaving 23 bases between them.

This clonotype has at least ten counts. In DNA form, the CDR3 reads TGTGCCAGCAGCTTGATAGGGGGTACTGAAGCTTTCTTT. Its protein is CASSLIGGTEAFF. This chain uses TRBV5-6 with TRBJ1-1; tentative D call: TRBD1 (6 bases). The CDR3 has 13 residues. Trimming left V 1 base short and J 5 bases short, with 9 bases between. Germline CDR1 reads SGHDT; CDR2 reads YYEEEE. The variable domain in full, with the rest retrieved from reference TRBV5-6 and TRBJ1-1, is DAGVTQSPTHLIKTRGQQVTLRCSPKSGHDTVSWYQQALGQGPQFIFQYYEEEERQRGNFPDRFSGHQFPNYSSELNVNALLLGDSALYLCASSLIGGTEAFFGQGTRLTVV.

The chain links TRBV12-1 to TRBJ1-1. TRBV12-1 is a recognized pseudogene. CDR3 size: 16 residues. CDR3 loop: CASSFGGFEGFTEAFF. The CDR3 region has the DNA TGTGCCAGCAGCTTTGGCGGGTTTGAGGGATTCACTGAAGCTTTCTTT.